Each of the 11 T cell receptor beta chains below was sequenced from the same sample in a study of blood T cell repertoires in COVID-19. Clones were read by immunoSEQ multiplex PCR, and TCRdb kept only the in-frame ones, dropping some. The sample includes fewer than 10,000 clones, 70% to 90% of them seen just once. The sample was peripheral blood. The receptors stem from a man aged 60-69 years with acute or convalescent COVID-19.

This chain joins TRBV5-4 and TRBJ1-2, with 10 bases lining up with TRBD1. V gave up 4 bases and J gave up 8 bases; unmatched junction bases: 14. CDR3 length equals 16 residues. The germline V gene encodes CDR1 SGHNT and CDR2 YYREEE (reference sequence). The CDR3 nucleotides are TGTGCCAGCAGCGGAGCGGGGGACAGGGGTCCGAGGGGCTACACCTTC. Translating it yields CASSGAGDRGPRGYTF.

The chain links TRBV2 to TRBJ2-3; 11 positions agree with TRBD2. Trimming took 9 bases from V and 6 from J; bases not matched to a gene: 11. The CDR3 sequence is 15 residues long. Germline CDR1 is SNHLY and CDR2 is FYNNEI. The CDR3 here is CASTTSGGRRDTQYF. CDR3 nucleotide sequence: TGTGCCAGTACCACTAGCGGGGGCCGCCGGGATACGCAGTATTTT.

This chain uses TRBV4-2 with TRBJ1-4; TRBD1 might be the D (5 bases). Between the trimmed V and J ends, which lost 6 bases and 7 bases, there was a span of 21 bases. Germline V gene data show CDR1 as LGHNA and CDR2 as YNFKEQ. The CDR3 spans 16 residues. The CDR3, as DNA: TGTGCCAGCAGACGGGCCGGGGGGGAGAGTCCTGAAAAACTGTTTTTT. It is translated as CASRRAGGESPEKLFF.

This clone came up a few times. The V and J genes are TRBV30 and TRBJ1-1; TRBD1 might be the D (6 bases). CDR3 size: 12 residues. Germline V gives CDR1 GTSNPN, CDR2 SVGIG (reference sequence). The germline V and J ends were trimmed by 3 bases and 5 bases, with 10 bases remaining between them. Written as DNA, the CDR3 is TGTGCCTGGAGCCGCAGGGGAACTGAAGCTTTCTTT. The encoded protein is CAWSRRGTEAFF.

J is TRBJ2-6 and V is TRBV3-1 (or the pseudogene TRBV3-2); 10 bases match TRBD2. CDR3 size: 19 residues. Per the germline V gene, CDR1 is LGHDT and CDR2 is YNNKEL (reference sequence). The ends lost 1 base at V and 4 bases at J; junction bases unmatched: 10. The CDR3 region is CASSQVSSGSPGGANVLTF. The DNA of the CDR3 is TGTGCCAGCAGCCAAGTGTCTAGCGGGAGTCCCGGGGGGGCCAACGTCCTGACTTTC.

A few counts support this clone. The chain couples TRBV2 to TRBJ1-1; weak D call: TRBD1 (6 bases). The CDR3 covers 15 residues. Germline values: CDR1 SNHLY, CDR2 FYNNEI. Trimming cost V 2 bases and J 3 bases, with 13 bases left between them. Written as DNA, the CDR3 is TGTGCCAGCAGTGAATGGACAGTAAGGGACACTGAAGCTTTCTTT. Encoded protein: CASSEWTVRDTEAFF.

The chain joins TRBV15 to TRBJ1-6; TRBD1 aligns across 9 bases. This CDR3 contains 14 residues. The J segment lost 9 bases and the V segment lost 5 bases, leaving 5 bases of the junction unmatched. Germline assignment: CDR1 LNHNV and CDR2 YYDKDF (reference sequence). The CDR3 region is CATSRTGDVSPLHF. The CDR3 nucleotides are TGTGCCACCAGCCGGACAGGGGATGTTTCACCCCTCCACTTT.

The chain has TRBV6-4 and TRBJ2-7; 8 bases align to TRBD1. CDR1 MRHNA and CDR2 SNTAGT come from the germline V gene. The CDR3 contains 14 residues. V shed 7 bases, J shed 4 bases, and the junction held 9 bases outside the gene matches. Written as DNA, the CDR3 is TGTGCCAGCAACGGACAGGGCCAGAGGTACGAGCAGTACGTC. Translation gives CASNGQGQRYEQYV.

This clone was seen only once. V is TRBV12-5 and J is TRBJ1-2; 9 bases fit TRBD1. V lost 6 bases, J lost 2 bases, and 4 bases stayed unmatched. Germline V gives CDR1 LGHNT, CDR2 FRNRAP. The CDR3 is made up of 14 amino acids. CDR3 coding DNA: TGTGCTAGTGGCCAAGGACAGGGGAACTATGGCTACACCTTC. Amino acid sequence: CASGQGQGNYGYTF. Using reference TRBV12-5 and TRBJ1-2 for the parts outside the CDR3, the full variable domain is DARVTQTPRHKVTEMGQEVTMRCQPILGHNTVFWYRQTMMQGLELLAYFRNRAPLDDSGMPKDRFSAEMPDATLATLKIQPSEPRDSAVYFCASGQGQGNYGYTFGSGTRLTVV.

This clone was detected once. This chain uses TRBV29-1 with TRBJ2-6, with D possibly being TRBD1 (5 bases). This CDR3 spans 14 amino acids. The germline V gene has CDR1 SQVTM and CDR2 ANQGSEA. V lost 4 bases, J lost 0 bases, and 7 bases lay in between. CDR3 DNA: TGCAGCGTTGCCCAGGGCTCTGGGGCCAACGTCCTGACTTTC. Its protein product is CSVAQGSGANVLTF.

This clone has more than one count but fewer than ten. The rearrangement links TRBV9 to TRBJ2-1, with 7 bases lining up with TRBD2. This CDR3 comprises 15 residues. Germline V gives CDR1 SGDLS, CDR2 YYNGEE. J was trimmed by 7 bases and V by 2 bases; bases with no gene match: 9. The CDR3 bases are TGTGCCAGCAGCGTCCTAGCGGCACCTGGGAATGAGCAGTTCTTC. Protein product: CASSVLAAPGNEQFF.